This is a list of T cell receptor beta chains from one sample in a study of shared clonotypes between healthy human individuals. Sequencing was performed with immunoSEQ multiplex PCR; in TCRdb, only in-frame clones are kept and a portion is missing. In the table there are 1.4 million to 1.5 million clones, more than 95% of which are singletons. Sequencing was done on a sample of naive CD4+ T cells sorted from blood. The receptors were gathered from a man aged 25 to 40 in good health. The CDR3 runs from the conserved cysteine through the conserved F or W. Each record gives: CDR3 length, D gene, clone size, V gene, J gene, CDR3 protein, CDR3 DNA. D genes are given only for firm matches. A row's size may be missing; if present it is once, few, many or a size class.

>15|.|.|TRBV2|TRBJ1-1
CASSVRGGANTEAFF
TGTGCCAGCAGTGTGAGGGGCGGGGCGAACACTGAAGCTTTCTTT
>16|TRBD2|.|TRBV9|TRBJ2-7
CASSVETSGGLGEQYF
TGTGCCAGCAGCGTAGAAACTAGCGGGGGCCTGGGCGAGCAGTACTTC
>16|TRBD1|.|TRBV18|TRBJ2-3
CASSPWTGASTDTQYF
TGTGCCAGCTCACCCTGGACAGGGGCGAGCACAGATACGCAGTATTTT
>15|TRBD2|.|TRBV11-2|TRBJ2-1
CASSARLAAYNEQFF
TGTGCCAGCAGCGCCCGACTAGCGGCCTACAATGAGCAGTTCTTC
>16|.|once|TRBV7-6|TRBJ1-4
CASSPRVAETNEKLFF
TGTGCCAGCAGCCCTCGGGTGGCAGAGACTAATGAAAAACTGTTTTTT
>13|TRBD1|.|TRBV10-3|TRBJ1-1
CAISESQTGEAFF
TGTGCCATCAGTGAGTCCCAGACAGGGGAAGCTTTCTTT
>13|TRBD1|.|TRBV18|TRBJ2-7
CASSPRDSYEQYF
TGTGCCAGCTCACCACGGGACAGCTACGAGCAGTACTTC
>15|.|.|TRBV11-2|TRBJ2-3
CASSSEAYSTDTQYF
TGTGCCAGCAGCTCCGAGGCGTATAGCACAGATACGCAGTATTTT
>14|.|.|TRBV28|TRBJ1-2
CASSLVAGAYGYTF
TGTGCCAGCAGTTTAGTGGCGGGGGCCTATGGCTACACCTTC
>14|.|once|TRBV19|TRBJ2-7
CATSGRGNTYEQYF
TGTGCCACATCCGGTCGGGGAAACACCTACGAGCAGTACTTC
>15|TRBD1|.|TRBV7-2|TRBJ1-2
CATKKAGTGAYGYTF
TGTGCCACCAAAAAAGCCGGGACAGGGGCTTATGGCTACACCTTC
>13|.|.|TRBV6-6|TRBJ1-5
CASRPSTNQPQHF
TGTGCCAGCAGACCGTCGACTAATCAGCCCCAGCATTTT
>17|TRBD2|.|TRBV10-3|TRBJ2-7
CAIRRPGLADNSYEQYF
TGTGCCATCAGGCGGCCGGGACTAGCTGACAACTCCTACGAGCAGTACTTC
>15|.|once|TRBV10-3|TRBJ1-4
CAISEVGATNEKLFF
TGTGCCATCAGTGAGGTTGGTGCAACTAATGAAAAACTGTTTTTT
>14|TRBD1|once|TRBV5-1|TRBJ2-7
CASSLQPQGSEQYF
TGCGCCAGCAGCTTACAGCCACAGGGGTCCGAGCAGTACTTC
>16|.|once|TRBV2|TRBJ1-5
CASSPGSWYGNQPQHF
TGTGCCAGCAGCCCCGGGTCGTGGTATGGCAATCAGCCCCAGCATTTT
>13|.|.|TRBV2|TRBJ2-7
CASSDTPSYEQYF
TGTGCCAGCAGTGACACCCCCTCCTACGAGCAGTACTTC
>14|TRBD2|.|TRBV5-1|TRBJ2-7
CASSNSGSSYEQYF
TGCGCCAGCAGCAACAGCGGGAGTTCCTACGAGCAGTACTTC
>15|TRBD1|.|TRBV19|TRBJ2-7
CASNFRQGAGYEQYF
TGTGCCAGTAACTTTAGACAGGGGGCAGGCTACGAGCAGTACTTC
>14|TRBD1|.|TRBV5-1|TRBJ1-1
CASSVDRLGTEAFF
TGCGCCAGCAGCGTGGACAGGTTGGGGACTGAAGCTTTCTTT
>14|TRBD2|.|TRBV7-9|TRBJ2-7
CASSRRETDYEQYF
TGTGCCAGCAGCCGGCGGGAGACGGATTACGAGCAGTACTTC
>14|.|.|TRBV28|TRBJ2-2
CASILDSGTGELFF
TGTGCCAGCATCCTCGACAGTGGCACCGGGGAGCTGTTTTTT
>11|.|.|TRBV7-2|TRBJ2-7
CASSFQGEQYF
TGTGCCAGCAGCTTCCAAGGCGAGCAGTACTTC
>17|TRBD2|.|TRBV7-2|TRBJ2-2
CASSLSLAGARTGELFF
TGTGCCAGCAGCTTGAGTTTGGCGGGAGCGCGGACCGGGGAGCTGTTTTTT
>12|.|.|TRBV5-6|TRBJ2-7
CASSLGQTGQYF
TGTGCCAGCAGCTTGGGTCAGACTGGGCAGTACTTC
>14|.|.|TRBV4-1|TRBJ2-7
CASSQDQVANEQYF
TGCGCCAGCAGCCAAGATCAGGTCGCAAACGAGCAGTACTTC
>14|.|.|TRBV6-1|TRBJ2-7
CASSEEGPPYEQYF
TGTGCCAGCAGTGAAGAGGGGCCGCCCTACGAGCAGTACTTC
>17|TRBD1|.|TRBV5-1|TRBJ2-2
CASSPWWDRGRTGELFF
TGCGCCAGCAGCCCGTGGTGGGACAGGGGGCGAACCGGGGAGCTGTTTTTT
>14|TRBD2|.|TRBV15|TRBJ2-1
CATSRDLAANEQFF
TGTGCCACCAGCAGAGACCTAGCGGCGAATGAGCAGTTCTTC
>18|.|.|TRBV7-8|TRBJ1-1
CASSLARGGTRVNTEAFF
TGTGCCAGCAGCTTAGCGCGGGGGGGGACACGCGTGAACACTGAAGCTTTCTTT
>14|.|once|TRBV4-3|TRBJ2-1
CASSQGFSDNEQFF
TGCGCCAGCAGCCAAGGGTTTAGCGACAATGAGCAGTTCTTC
>14|TRBD1|.|TRBV5-1|TRBJ2-5
CASRRQGNQETQYF
TGCGCCAGCAGACGACAGGGAAATCAAGAGACCCAGTACTTC